These T cell receptor beta chains were read from a single sample in a study of control samples from healthy donors and cancer patients. Data came from immunoSEQ multiplex PCR; TCRdb stores just in-frame clones and leaves some out. The table includes roughly 120,000 clones, 80% to 95% detected once. What was sequenced was blood. These receptors were taken from a woman between 18 and 29 years old in good health. CDR3s include the opening cysteine and the closing phenylalanine or tryptophan. The order of the fields is D gene, V gene, clone size, J gene, CDR3 protein, CDR3 DNA. A D gene is named only where the DNA matches it firmly. Size values are once, few and many counts, or a class for expanded clones, and some rows have none.

D: .
V: TRBV7-9
size: .
J: TRBJ2-5
CDR3: CASSPVGRIQETQYF
DNA: TGTGCCAGCAGCCCAGTGGGGAGGATACAAGAGACCCAGTACTTC

D: TRBD1
V: TRBV6-2/TRBV6-3
size: .
J: TRBJ1-6
CDR3: CASSYSGATGVNSPLHF
DNA: TGTGCCAGCAGTTACTCGGGGGCCACAGGGGTAAATTCACCCCTCCACTTT

D: .
V: TRBV24-1
size: .
J: TRBJ2-2
CDR3: CATSDFGELFF
DNA: TGTGCCACCAGTGATTTTGGGGAGCTGTTTTTT

D: .
V: TRBV29-1
size: once
J: TRBJ2-7
CDR3: CSVVGVLNQGYEQYF
DNA: TGCAGCGTTGTAGGAGTCCTAAATCAGGGCTACGAGCAGTACTTC

D: .
V: TRBV6-6
size: .
J: TRBJ2-7
CDR3: CASTPAGLSEQYF
DNA: TGTGCCAGCACTCCGGCTGGTTTGAGCGAGCAGTACTTC

D: .
V: TRBV7-9
size: .
J: TRBJ1-1
CDR3: CASSFGGNTEAFF
DNA: TGTGCCAGCAGCTTTGGGGGAAACACTGAAGCTTTCTTT

D: .
V: TRBV5-6
size: .
J: TRBJ2-3
CDR3: CASSPRVGSVTDTQYF
DNA: TGTGCCAGCAGCCCTAGAGTTGGGAGCGTCACAGATACGCAGTATTTT

D: TRBD1
V: TRBV10-3
size: few
J: TRBJ1-5
CDR3: CAISEPRQGGGNQPQHF
DNA: TGTGCCATCAGTGAGCCCCGACAGGGTGGCGGCAATCAGCCCCAGCATTTT

D: .
V: TRBV21-1
size: .
J: TRBJ2-1
CDR3: CASSRTRPSPSYNEQFF
DNA: TGTGCCAGCAGCAGAACGAGACCCTCACCATCCTACAATGAGCAGTTCTTC

D: .
V: TRBV24-1
size: few
J: TRBJ2-1
CDR3: CATSDSQPAVNEQFF
DNA: TGTGCCACCAGTGATTCCCAGCCGGCCGTAAATGAGCAGTTCTTC

D: TRBD1
V: TRBV18
size: once
J: TRBJ2-5
CDR3: CASRPTTGAETQYF
DNA: TGTGCCAGCCGACCTACGACAGGGGCGGAGACCCAGTACTTC

D: TRBD2
V: TRBV5-1
size: .
J: TRBJ2-1
CDR3: CASSYGTSGYNEQFF
DNA: TGCGCCAGCAGCTACGGGACTAGCGGCTACAATGAGCAGTTCTTC

D: TRBD1
V: TRBV5-6
size: .
J: TRBJ2-5
CDR3: CASSLRQGGALYF
DNA: TGTGCCAGCAGCTTGCGACAGGGTGGTGCATTGTACTTC

D: .
V: TRBV27
size: .
J: TRBJ2-6
CDR3: CASSRLTGQTGANVLTF
DNA: TGTGCCAGCAGTAGGTTGACCGGTCAAACTGGGGCCAACGTCCTGACTTTC

D: TRBD2
V: TRBV7-8
size: .
J: TRBJ2-3
CDR3: CASSLGVLAGGTDTQYF
DNA: TGTGCCAGCAGCTTAGGGGTTCTAGCGGGGGGCACAGATACGCAGTATTTT

D: TRBD2
V: TRBV28
size: .
J: TRBJ2-3
CDR3: CASSLMREVKYF
DNA: TGTGCCAGCAGTTTAATGCGGGAGGTCAAGTATTTT

D: .
V: TRBV2
size: .
J: TRBJ1-2
CDR3: CASNPGLYGYTF
DNA: TGTGCCAGCAATCCAGGTCTCTATGGCTACACCTTC

D: .
V: TRBV28
size: once
J: TRBJ1-2
CDR3: CASSSAGDYGYTF
DNA: TGTGCCAGCAGTTCGGCAGGGGACTATGGCTACACCTTC

D: TRBD2
V: TRBV27
size: few
J: TRBJ2-7
CDR3: CAVKKNRGAYEQYF
DNA: TGTGCCGTAAAGAAGAACCGGGGGGCCTACGAGCAGTACTTC

D: .
V: TRBV10-2
size: .
J: TRBJ2-5
CDR3: CASSGGSRETQYF
DNA: TGCGCCAGCAGTGGGGGGAGTCGAGAGACCCAGTACTTC

D: .
V: TRBV20-1
size: .
J: TRBJ2-7
CDR3: CSASDPGPGSHEQYF
DNA: TGCAGTGCCAGTGACCCGGGCCCGGGGTCTCACGAGCAGTACTTC

D: .
V: TRBV11-2
size: .
J: TRBJ2-7
CDR3: CASSFLAYEQYF
DNA: TGTGCCAGCAGCTTCCTAGCCTACGAGCAGTACTTC

D: TRBD1
V: TRBV10-3
size: .
J: TRBJ1-2
CDR3: CAISGSPGTGAGYTF
DNA: TGTGCCATCAGTGGGTCACCCGGGACAGGGGCTGGCTACACCTTC

D: .
V: TRBV28
size: .
J: TRBJ1-1
CDR3: CASTQGLGTEAFF
DNA: TGTGCCAGCACCCAGGGCCTAGGCACTGAAGCTTTCTTT

D: TRBD2
V: TRBV28
size: .
J: TRBJ2-1
CDR3: CATSSGVSSYNEQFF
DNA: TGTGCCACAAGTAGCGGGGTTAGCTCCTACAATGAGCAGTTCTTC

D: .
V: TRBV6-6
size: .
J: TRBJ1-6
CDR3: CASSRRQVSSNSPLHF
DNA: TGTGCCAGCAGTCGAAGACAGGTCTCCAGTAATTCACCCCTCCACTTT

D: .
V: TRBV27
size: .
J: TRBJ2-7
CDR3: CASMGQSYEQYF
DNA: TGTGCCAGCATGGGCCAATCCTACGAGCAGTACTTC

D: .
V: TRBV21-1
size: .
J: TRBJ1-4
CDR3: CASSKVWGGTKGTNEKLFF
DNA: TGTGCCAGCAGCAAAGTCTGGGGGGGGACAAAAGGAACTAATGAAAAACTGTTTTTT

D: TRBD2
V: TRBV2
size: .
J: TRBJ2-1
CDR3: CASRPTSGGFRATNEQFF
DNA: TGTGCCAGCAGACCGACTAGCGGGGGGTTCCGCGCGACCAATGAGCAGTTCTTC

D: TRBD1
V: TRBV27
size: .
J: TRBJ2-7
CDR3: CASSSEGQGLAGGHYEQYF
DNA: TGTGCCAGCAGCAGCGAGGGACAGGGGCTAGCTGGTGGCCACTACGAGCAGTACTTC

D: TRBD1
V: TRBV27
size: .
J: TRBJ1-2
CDR3: CASSSRPGQTSYGYTF
DNA: TGTGCCAGCAGTTCCCGACCGGGACAGACAAGCTATGGCTACACCTTC